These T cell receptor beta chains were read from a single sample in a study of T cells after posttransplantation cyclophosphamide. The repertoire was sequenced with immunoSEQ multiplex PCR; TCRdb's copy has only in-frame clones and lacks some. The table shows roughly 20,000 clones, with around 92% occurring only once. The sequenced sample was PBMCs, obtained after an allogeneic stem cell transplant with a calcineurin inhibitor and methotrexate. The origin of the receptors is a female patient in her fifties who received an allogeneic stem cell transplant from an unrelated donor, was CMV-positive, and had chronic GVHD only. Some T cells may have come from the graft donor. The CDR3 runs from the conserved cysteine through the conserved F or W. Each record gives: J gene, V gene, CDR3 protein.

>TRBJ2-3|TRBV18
CASSVRDRDFTDTQYF
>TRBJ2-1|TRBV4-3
CASSQDPGLAFGDEQFF
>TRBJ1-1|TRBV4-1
CASSQLTLNTEAFF
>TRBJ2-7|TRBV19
CASSIGAGTGEWYEQYF
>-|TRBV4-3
CASSQDLRGAGVSHEQYF
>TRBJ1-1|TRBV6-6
CASRPDRVRTEAFF
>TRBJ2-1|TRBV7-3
CASSLGLAGVNEQFF
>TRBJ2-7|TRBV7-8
CASSRDRGPSYEQYF
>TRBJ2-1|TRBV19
CASTSGRAREQFF
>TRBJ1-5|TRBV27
CASTRGLGQPQHF
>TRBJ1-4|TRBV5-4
CASSLAVGLGANEKLFF
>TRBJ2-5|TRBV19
CASSILAGDQETQYF
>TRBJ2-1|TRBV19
CASKDSAGDNEQFF
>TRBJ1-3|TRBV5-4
CASSGSPGPSSGNTIYF